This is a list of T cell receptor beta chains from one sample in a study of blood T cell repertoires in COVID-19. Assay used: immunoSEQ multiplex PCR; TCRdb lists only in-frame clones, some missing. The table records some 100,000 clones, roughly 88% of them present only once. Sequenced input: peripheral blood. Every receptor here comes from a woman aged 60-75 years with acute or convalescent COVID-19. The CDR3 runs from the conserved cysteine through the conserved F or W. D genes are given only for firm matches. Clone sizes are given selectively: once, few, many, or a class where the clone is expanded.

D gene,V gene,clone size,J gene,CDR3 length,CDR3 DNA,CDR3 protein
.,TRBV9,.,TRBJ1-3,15,TGTGCCAGCAGCCCGATGGGGGGATCTGGAAACACCATATATTTT,CASSPMGGSGNTIYF
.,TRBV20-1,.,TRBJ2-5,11,TGCAGTGCTAGACCAGAAGAGACCCAGTACTTC,CSARPEETQYF
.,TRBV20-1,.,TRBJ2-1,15,TGCAGTGCTAGTTTCCCCCCCTTTGGCAAATATGAGCAGTTCTTC,CSASFPPFGKYEQFF
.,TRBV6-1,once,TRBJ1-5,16,TGTGCCAGCAGTGAAATAGGGGCGACGACTAGTCAGCCCCAGCATTTT,CASSEIGATTSQPQHF
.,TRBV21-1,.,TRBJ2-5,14,TGTGCCAGCAGCAAGGACACCGCCCGGGAGACCCAGTACTTC,CASSKDTARETQYF
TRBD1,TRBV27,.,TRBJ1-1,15,TGTGCCAGCAGTTTGACAGGGATCTATAACACTGAAGCTTTCTTT,CASSLTGIYNTEAFF
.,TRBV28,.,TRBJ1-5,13,TGTGCCAGCAGTAATACTGTTGGTCAGCCCCAGCATTTT,CASSNTVGQPQHF
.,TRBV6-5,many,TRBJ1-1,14,TGTGCCAGCAAGGGGTCAGGGACTAACACTGAAGCTTTCTTT,CASKGSGTNTEAFF
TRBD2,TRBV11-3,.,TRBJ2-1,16,TGTGCCAGCAGCTTAGCGGGACTAGCGGGGATCAATGAGCAGTTCTTC,CASSLAGLAGINEQFF
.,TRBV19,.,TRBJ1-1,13,TGTGCCAGTAGTATGGACAGCAGGACTGAAGCTTTCTTT,CASSMDSRTEAFF
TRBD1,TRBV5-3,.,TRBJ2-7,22,TGTGCCAGACGGGGAGGGACAGGGGAGGGGAAGACCCTAGAGTGCGAACCCCACGAGCAGTACTTC,CARRGGTGEGKTLECEPHEQYF
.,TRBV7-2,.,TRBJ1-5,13,TGTGCCAGCAGCTTAGGGCAAAATCAGCCCCAGCATTTT,CASSLGQNQPQHF
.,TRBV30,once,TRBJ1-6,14,TGTGCCTGGAGTAGCCGTCAGCCAGGATCACCCCTCCACTTT,CAWSSRQPGSPLHF
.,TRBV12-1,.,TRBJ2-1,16,TGTGCCAGCAGCTCCCCTGGGAGCCCCACCTCGGATGAGCAGTTCTTC,CASSSPGSPTSDEQFF
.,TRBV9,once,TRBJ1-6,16,TGTGCCAGCAGCGTAGGTGGCAACCAAATTAATTCACCCCTCCACTTT,CASSVGGNQINSPLHF
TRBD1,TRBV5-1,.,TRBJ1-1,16,TGCGCCAGCAGCTTGGGGGGACAGGGGATGAACACTGAAGCTTTCTTT,CASSLGGQGMNTEAFF
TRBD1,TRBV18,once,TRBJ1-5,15,TGTGCCAGCTCACCACTTCAGGGGGCGAGTCAGCCCCAGCATTTT,CASSPLQGASQPQHF
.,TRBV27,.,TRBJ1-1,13,TGTGCCAGCAGTTTGCGAGGGAACACTGAAGCTTTCTTT,CASSLRGNTEAFF
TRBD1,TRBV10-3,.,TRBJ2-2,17,TGTGCCATCAGTGAGTTTGACCAGGGGGCGCGAACCGGGGAGCTGTTTTTT,CAISEFDQGARTGELFF
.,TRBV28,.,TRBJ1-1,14,TGTGCCAGCAGGCTTACAGGGAGGGAGACTGAAGCTTTCTTT,CASRLTGRETEAFF
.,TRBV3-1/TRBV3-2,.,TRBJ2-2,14,TGTGCCAGCTTAGGGAGGGGGGGGACCGGGGAGCTGTTTTTT,CASLGRGGTGELFF
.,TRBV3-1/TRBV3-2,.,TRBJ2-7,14,TGTGCCAGCAGCCAAGGTGGACGGGAAAACGAGCAGTACTTC,CASSQGGRENEQYF
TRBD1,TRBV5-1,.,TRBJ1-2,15,TGCGCCAGCAGCCCGGGACAGGGGGCAGTCTATGGCTACACCTTC,CASSPGQGAVYGYTF
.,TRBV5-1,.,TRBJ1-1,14,TGCGCCAGCAGCTTAGGACCGCGGGGCACTGAAGCTTTCTTT,CASSLGPRGTEAFF
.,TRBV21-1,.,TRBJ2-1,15,TGTGCCAGCAGCCTAGGGACAAGGGCAGGTGATGAGCAGTTCTTC,CASSLGTRAGDEQFF
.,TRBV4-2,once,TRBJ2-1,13,TGTGCCAGCAGCGCTGGACTACAAAATGAGCAGTTCTTC,CASSAGLQNEQFF
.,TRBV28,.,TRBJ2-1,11,TGTGCCAGCAGCCCCGCGTATGAGCAGTTCTTC,CASSPAYEQFF
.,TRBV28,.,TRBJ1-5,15,TGTGCCAGCAGTTTGACAGCCTATAGCAATCAGCCCCAGCATTTT,CASSLTAYSNQPQHF
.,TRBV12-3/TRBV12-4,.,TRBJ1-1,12,TGTGCCAGCAGTTTACTGACAGCTGAAGCTTTCTTT,CASSLLTAEAFF
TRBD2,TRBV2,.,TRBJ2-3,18,TGTGCCAGCAGTCACTCGTCCAAGCGGGAGGGAGGGACAGATACGCAGTATTTT,CASSHSSKREGGTDTQYF
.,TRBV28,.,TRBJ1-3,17,TGTGCCAGCAGTTTACCCTTGGGAGGGCTCTCTGGAAACACCATATATTTT,CASSLPLGGLSGNTIYF
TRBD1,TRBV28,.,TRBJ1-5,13,TGTGCCAGCAGCCCAGGGGGTAATCAGCCCCAGCATTTT,CASSPGGNQPQHF
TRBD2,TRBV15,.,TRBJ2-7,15,TGTGCCACCAGCAGGGGAGGCGGGAGAAACTACGAGCAGTACTTC,CATSRGGGRNYEQYF
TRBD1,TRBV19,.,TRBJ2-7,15,TGTGCCAGTCAGTCGGCAGGGGGCTCAACTACGAAGCAGTACTTC,CASQSAGGSTTKQYF
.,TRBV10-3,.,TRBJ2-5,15,TGTGCCACTCTAAGGGGGTCAGGGATCGGGGAGACCCAGTACTTC,CATLRGSGIGETQYF
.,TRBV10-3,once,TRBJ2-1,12,TGTGCCATCAGTGTTCAGGACAATGAGCAGTTCTTC,CAISVQDNEQFF
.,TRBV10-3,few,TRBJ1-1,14,TGTGCCATCAGTGAGTCCGACAAGAACACTGAAGCTTTCTTT,CAISESDKNTEAFF
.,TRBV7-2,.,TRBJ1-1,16,TGTGCCAGCAGCTTAAGGGGATTAACAGGGAACACTGAAGCTTTCTTT,CASSLRGLTGNTEAFF
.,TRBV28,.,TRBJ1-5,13,TGTGCCAGCAGCCGCCCGACAGTTCAGCCCCAGCATTTT,CASSRPTVQPQHF
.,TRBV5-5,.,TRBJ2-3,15,TGTGCCAGCAGCTTCTCACCCACAATCACAGATACGCAGTATTTT,CASSFSPTITDTQYF
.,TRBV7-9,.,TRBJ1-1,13,TGTGCCAGCAGCTTCGGGACTAACACTGAAGCTTTCTTT,CASSFGTNTEAFF
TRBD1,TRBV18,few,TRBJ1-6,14,TGTGCCAGCTCACCAGGGACAGGTCAATCACCCCTCCACTTT,CASSPGTGQSPLHF
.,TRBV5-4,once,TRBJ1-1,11,TGTGCCAGCAGCTCCCAGACTGAAGCTTTCTTT,CASSSQTEAFF
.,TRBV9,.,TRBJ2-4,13,TGTGCCAGCAGCGCCCAGGGGACAAACATTCAGTACTTC,CASSAQGTNIQYF
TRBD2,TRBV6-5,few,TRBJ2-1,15,TGTGCCAGCAGCTTGTCCTTTGGGACTAGCGGTGAGCAGTTCTTC,CASSLSFGTSGEQFF
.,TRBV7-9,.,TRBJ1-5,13,TGTGCCAGCAGCTTATCCCAGGGTCAGCCCCAGCATTTT,CASSLSQGQPQHF
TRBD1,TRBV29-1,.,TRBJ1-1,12,TGCAGCGTGGACAGGGGAGGTACTGAAGCTTTCTTT,CSVDRGGTEAFF
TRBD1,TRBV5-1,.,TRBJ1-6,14,TGCGCCAGCAGCTTCAGGGGGCCAAATTCACCCCTCCACTTT,CASSFRGPNSPLHF
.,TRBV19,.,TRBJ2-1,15,TGTGCCAGTAGTATAAACGGGATCCCCTACAATGAGCAGTTCTTC,CASSINGIPYNEQFF
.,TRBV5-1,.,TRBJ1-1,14,TGCGCCAGCAGCTTGGTAATGATGGGGGGTGAAGCTTTCTTT,CASSLVMMGGEAFF
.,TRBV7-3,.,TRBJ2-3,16,TGTGCCAGCAGCTTAACGGCGACAGGTTCAGGAGATACGCAGTATTTT,CASSLTATGSGDTQYF
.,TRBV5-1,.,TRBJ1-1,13,TGCGCCAGCAGCTCAGGAATGAACACTGAAGCTTTCTTT,CASSSGMNTEAFF